Listed here are 13 T cell receptor beta chains from one sample, sequenced in a study of cytotoxic CD8 clonotypes in ibrutinib-treated CLL. TCRdb keeps only in-frame clones here, not all; method: immunoSEQ multiplex PCR. Of around 25,000 clones in the sample, roughly 62% were seen once. Sequenced here: PBMCs, sampled after 24 months of ibrutinib treatment. These TCRs come from a human donor with chronic lymphocytic leukemia.

This clone is judged large. Other DNA sequences in this specimen translate into the identical CDR3. The chain employs TRBV19 and TRBJ1-2; D uncertain. CDR3 size: 12 residues. In germline, CDR1 is LNHDA, CDR2 SQIVND (reference sequence). V was pared by 0 bases and J by 5 bases, with 4 bases between. CDR3 DNA: TGTGCCAGTAGTATAGATGGATATGGCTACACCTTC. Translating it yields CASSIDGYGYTF.

The chain is built from TRBV27 and TRBJ1-6; TRBD1 might be the D (5 bases). Per germline, CDR1 MNHEY and CDR2 SMNVEV (reference sequence). Between the trimmed V and J ends, which lost 6 bases and 5 bases, there was a span of 11 bases. This CDR3 region has 14 residues. The CDR3: CASSPGRNNSPLHF. CDR3 bases: TGTGCCAGCAGCCCGGGACGGAATAATTCACCCCTCCACTTT.

This clone was detected only a few times. V usage is TRBV7-2 and J usage is TRBJ1-1; D gene uncertain. V lost 1 base and J 5 bases, leaving 5 bases between the germline ends. The CDR3 covers 12 residues. Germline CDR1 and CDR2: SGHTA and FQGNSA. Written as DNA, the CDR3 is TGTGCCAGCAGCTTAGTGAGTACTGAAGCTTTCTTT. As protein: CASSLVSTEAFF.

The sample holds a few counts of this clone. This rearrangement joins TRBV5-6 to TRBJ2-7; 9 bases match TRBD2. The V segment lost 6 bases and the J segment 0 bases; nucleotides outside the gene matches: 4. CDR1 is SGHDT, CDR2 YYEEEE, per germline. This CDR3 has 14 residues. This CDR3 is CASTERGDSYEQYF. In nucleotides, the CDR3 is TGTGCCAGCACCGAGCGGGGGGACTCCTACGAGCAGTACTTC.

The DNA of the CDR3 is TGCGCCAGCAGCCAAGTTCAGGGGACCACTGAAGCTTTCTTT. Encoded protein: CASSQVQGTTEAFF. The chain combines TRBV4-1 with TRBJ1-1; D might be TRBD1 (6 bases). V gave up 1 base and J gave up 4 bases, with 10 bases separating them. Germline CDR1 MGHRA, CDR2 YSYEKL. This CDR3 spans 14 amino acids.

The sample holds a few counts of this clone. CDR3 sequence: CRYRGLDYNEQFF. The CDR3 DNA sequence: TGCAGGTACAGGGGGCTGGACTACAATGAGCAGTTCTTC. The rearrangement joins TRBV29-1 to TRBJ2-1; 9 bases are shared with TRBD1. The CDR3 sequence is 13 residues long. Germline V gene sequence: CDR1 SQVTM, CDR2 ANQGSEA.

A single count supports this clone. The rearrangement links TRBV7-9 to TRBJ2-2; D ambiguous. The germline V gene encodes CDR1 SEHNR and CDR2 FQNEAQ (reference sequence). V lost 2 bases and J lost 5, with 6 bases in between. The CDR3 runs to 13 residues. Written as DNA, the CDR3 is TGTGCCAGCAGCTTATCTGGAACCGGGGAGCTGTTTTTT. This codes for CASSLSGTGELFF.

Only a few counts were recorded for this clone. V and J are TRBV10-3 and TRBJ2-7; unclear D gene. From germline, CDR1 is ENHRY and CDR2 SYGVKD. CDR3 length equals 13 residues. V lost 0 bases to trimming and J lost 4 bases, with 7 bases between them. The CDR3 bases are TGTGCCATCAGTGAGTCAAAGGGTTACGAGCAGTACTTC. Translation: CAISESKGYEQYF.

This clone has a handful of counts. This sequence joins TRBV4-1 and TRBJ1-1, with TRBD1 as a possible D gene (5 bases). CDR3 length: 15 residues. Germline values: CDR1 MGHRA, CDR2 YSYEKL. Trimming took off 4 bases at V and 6 bases at J, with 18 bases between the two ends. The CDR3 spells CASSPPDGGLAEAFF. The CDR3 DNA is TGCGCCAGCAGCCCCCCAGATGGGGGTCTCGCTGAAGCTTTCTTT.

This clone appeared a single time. This same CDR3 is encoded by further DNA sequences in the sample. J is TRBJ1-2 and V is TRBV27; no firm D call. The germline CDR1 and CDR2 sequences are MNHEY and SMNVEV (reference sequence). The CDR3 runs 12 residues. V lost 8 bases and J 2 bases, leaving 9 bases between the germline ends. Written as DNA, the CDR3 is TGTGCCAGCCGCTTCGCCAACTATGGCTACACCTTC. Translated, it gives CASRFANYGYTF.

The gene calls are TRBV18 and TRBJ2-7; perhaps TRBD1 as D (5 bases). CDR1 KGHSH and CDR2 LQKENI come from the germline V gene. V gave up 5 bases and J gave up 0 bases, with 11 bases separating them. There are 14 residues in the CDR3. CDR3 residues: CASSTTGNSYEQYF. CDR3 DNA sequence: TGTGCCAGCTCAACTACAGGTAACTCCTACGAGCAGTACTTC.

The V and J genes are TRBV18 and TRBJ1-5; TRBD1 agrees at 11 bases. Trimming took 2 bases from V and 7 from J; bases not matched to a gene: 7. The germline V gene encodes CDR1 KGHSH and CDR2 LQKENI. This CDR3 comprises 16 residues. CDR3 sequence: CASSPEDRGPRQPQHF. The CDR3 DNA sequence: TGTGCCAGCTCACCAGAGGACAGGGGGCCGAGGCAGCCCCAGCATTTT.

This chain links TRBV19 with TRBJ1-2; 7 positions agree with TRBD1. CDR3 length: 15 residues. V lost 4 bases and J lost 5; bases outside the gene matches: 10. CDR1 LNHDA and CDR2 SQIVND come from the germline V gene (reference sequence). The CDR3 loop is CASSSQTGVLYGYTF. The CDR3 DNA reads as TGTGCCAGTAGTAGCCAAACAGGGGTGTTATATGGCTACACCTTC.